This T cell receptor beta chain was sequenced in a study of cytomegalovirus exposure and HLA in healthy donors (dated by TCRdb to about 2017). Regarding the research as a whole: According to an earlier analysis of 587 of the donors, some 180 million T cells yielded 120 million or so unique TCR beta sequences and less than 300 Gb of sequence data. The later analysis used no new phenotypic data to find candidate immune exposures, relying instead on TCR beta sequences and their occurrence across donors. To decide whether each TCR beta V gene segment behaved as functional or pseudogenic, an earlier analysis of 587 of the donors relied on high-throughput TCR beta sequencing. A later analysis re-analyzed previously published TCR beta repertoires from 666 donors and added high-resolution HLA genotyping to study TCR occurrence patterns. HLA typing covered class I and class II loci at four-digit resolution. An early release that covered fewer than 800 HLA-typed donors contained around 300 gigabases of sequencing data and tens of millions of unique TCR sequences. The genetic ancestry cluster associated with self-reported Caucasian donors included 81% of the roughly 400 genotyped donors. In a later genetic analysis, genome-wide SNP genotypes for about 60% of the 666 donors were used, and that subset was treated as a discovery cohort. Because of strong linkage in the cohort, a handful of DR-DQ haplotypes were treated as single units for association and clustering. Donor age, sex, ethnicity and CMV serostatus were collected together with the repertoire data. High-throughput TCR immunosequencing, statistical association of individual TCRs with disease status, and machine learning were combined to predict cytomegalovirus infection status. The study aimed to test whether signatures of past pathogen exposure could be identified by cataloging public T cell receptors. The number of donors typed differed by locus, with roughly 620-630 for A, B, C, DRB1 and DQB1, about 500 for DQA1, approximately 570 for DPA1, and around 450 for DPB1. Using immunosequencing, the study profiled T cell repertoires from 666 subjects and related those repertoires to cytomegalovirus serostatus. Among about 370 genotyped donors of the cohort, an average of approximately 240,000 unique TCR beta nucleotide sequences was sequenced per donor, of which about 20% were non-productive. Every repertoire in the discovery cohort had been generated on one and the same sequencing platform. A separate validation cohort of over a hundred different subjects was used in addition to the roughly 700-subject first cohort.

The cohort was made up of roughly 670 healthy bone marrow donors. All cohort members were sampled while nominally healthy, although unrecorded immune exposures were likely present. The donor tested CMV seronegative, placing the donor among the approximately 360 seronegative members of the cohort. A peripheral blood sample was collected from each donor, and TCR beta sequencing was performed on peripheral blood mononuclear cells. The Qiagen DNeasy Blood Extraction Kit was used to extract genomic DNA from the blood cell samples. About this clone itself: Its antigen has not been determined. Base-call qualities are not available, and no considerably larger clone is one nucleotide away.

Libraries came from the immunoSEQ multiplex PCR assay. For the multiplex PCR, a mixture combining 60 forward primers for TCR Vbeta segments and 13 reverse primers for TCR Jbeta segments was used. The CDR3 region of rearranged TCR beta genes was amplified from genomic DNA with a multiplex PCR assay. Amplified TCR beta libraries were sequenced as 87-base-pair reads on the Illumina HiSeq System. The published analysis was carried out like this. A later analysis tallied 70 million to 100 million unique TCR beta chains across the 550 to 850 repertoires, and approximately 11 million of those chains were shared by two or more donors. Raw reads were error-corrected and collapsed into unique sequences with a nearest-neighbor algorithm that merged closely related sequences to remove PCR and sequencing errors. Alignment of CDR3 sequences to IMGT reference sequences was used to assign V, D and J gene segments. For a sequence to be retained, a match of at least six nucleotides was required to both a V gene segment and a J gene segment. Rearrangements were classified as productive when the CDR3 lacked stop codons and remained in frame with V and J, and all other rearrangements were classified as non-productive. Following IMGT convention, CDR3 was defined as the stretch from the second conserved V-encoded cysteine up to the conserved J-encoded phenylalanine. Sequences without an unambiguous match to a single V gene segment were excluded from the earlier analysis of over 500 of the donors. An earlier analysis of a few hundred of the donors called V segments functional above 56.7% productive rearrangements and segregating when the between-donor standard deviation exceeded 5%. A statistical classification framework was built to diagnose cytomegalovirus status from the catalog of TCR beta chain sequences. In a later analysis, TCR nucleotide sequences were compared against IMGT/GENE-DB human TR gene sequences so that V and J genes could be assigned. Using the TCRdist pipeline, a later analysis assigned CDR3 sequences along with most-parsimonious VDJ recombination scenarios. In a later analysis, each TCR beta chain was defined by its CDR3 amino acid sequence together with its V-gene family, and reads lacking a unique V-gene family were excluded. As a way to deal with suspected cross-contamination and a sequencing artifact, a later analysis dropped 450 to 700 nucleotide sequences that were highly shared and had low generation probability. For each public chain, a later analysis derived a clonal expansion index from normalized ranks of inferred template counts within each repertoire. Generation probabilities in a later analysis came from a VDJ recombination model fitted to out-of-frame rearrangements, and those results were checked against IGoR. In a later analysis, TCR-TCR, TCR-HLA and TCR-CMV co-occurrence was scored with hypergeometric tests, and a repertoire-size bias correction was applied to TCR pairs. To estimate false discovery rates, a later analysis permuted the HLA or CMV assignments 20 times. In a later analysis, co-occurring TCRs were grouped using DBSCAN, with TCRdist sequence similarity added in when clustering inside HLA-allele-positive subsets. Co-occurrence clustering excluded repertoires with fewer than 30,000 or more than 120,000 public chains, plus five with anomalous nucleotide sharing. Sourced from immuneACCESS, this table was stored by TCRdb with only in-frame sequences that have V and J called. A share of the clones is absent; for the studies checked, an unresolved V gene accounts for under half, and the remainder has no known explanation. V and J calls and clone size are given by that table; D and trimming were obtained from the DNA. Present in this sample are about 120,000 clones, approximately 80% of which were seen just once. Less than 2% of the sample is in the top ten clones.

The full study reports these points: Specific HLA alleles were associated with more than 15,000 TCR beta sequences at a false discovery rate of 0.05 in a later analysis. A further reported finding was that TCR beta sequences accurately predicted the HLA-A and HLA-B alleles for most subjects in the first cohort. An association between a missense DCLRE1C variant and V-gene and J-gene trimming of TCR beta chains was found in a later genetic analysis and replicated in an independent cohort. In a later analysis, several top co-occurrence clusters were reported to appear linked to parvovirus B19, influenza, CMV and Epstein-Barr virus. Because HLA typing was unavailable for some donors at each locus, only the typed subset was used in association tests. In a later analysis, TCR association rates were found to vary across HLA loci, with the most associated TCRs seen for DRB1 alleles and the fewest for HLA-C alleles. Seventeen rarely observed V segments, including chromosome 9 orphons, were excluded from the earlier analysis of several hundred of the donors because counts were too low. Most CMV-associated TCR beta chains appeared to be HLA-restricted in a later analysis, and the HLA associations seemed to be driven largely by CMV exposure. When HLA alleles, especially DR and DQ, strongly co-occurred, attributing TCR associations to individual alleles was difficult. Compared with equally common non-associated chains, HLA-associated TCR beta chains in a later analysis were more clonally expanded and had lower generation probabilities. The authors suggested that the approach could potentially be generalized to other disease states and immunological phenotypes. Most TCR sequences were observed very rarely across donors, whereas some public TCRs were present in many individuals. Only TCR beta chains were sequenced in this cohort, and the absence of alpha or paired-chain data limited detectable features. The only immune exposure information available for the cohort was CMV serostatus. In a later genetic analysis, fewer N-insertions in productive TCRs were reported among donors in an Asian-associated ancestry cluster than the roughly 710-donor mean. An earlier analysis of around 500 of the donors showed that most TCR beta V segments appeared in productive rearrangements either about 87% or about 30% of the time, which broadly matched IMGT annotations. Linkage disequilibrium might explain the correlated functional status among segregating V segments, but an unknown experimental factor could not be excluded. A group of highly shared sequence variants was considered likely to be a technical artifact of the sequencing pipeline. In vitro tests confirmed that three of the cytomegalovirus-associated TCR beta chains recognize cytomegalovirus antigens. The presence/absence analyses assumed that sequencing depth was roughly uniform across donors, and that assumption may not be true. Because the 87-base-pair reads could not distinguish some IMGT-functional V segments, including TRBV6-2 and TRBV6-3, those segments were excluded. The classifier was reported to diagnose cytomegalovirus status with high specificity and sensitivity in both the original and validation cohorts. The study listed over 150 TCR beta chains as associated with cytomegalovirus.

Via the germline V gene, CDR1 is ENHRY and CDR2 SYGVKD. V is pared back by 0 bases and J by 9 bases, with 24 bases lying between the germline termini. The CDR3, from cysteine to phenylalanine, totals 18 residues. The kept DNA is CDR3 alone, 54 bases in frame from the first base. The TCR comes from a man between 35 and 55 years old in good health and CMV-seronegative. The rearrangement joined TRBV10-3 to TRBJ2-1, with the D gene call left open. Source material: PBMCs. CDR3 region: CAISESSLPQQYVREQFF. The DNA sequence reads TGTGCCATCAGTGAGTCGAGCCTGCCGCAACAGTACGTCCGTGAGCAGTTCTTC.